The sequence of this T cell receptor beta chain was determined in a study of T cell responses to AZD1222 COVID-19 vaccine. The CDR3 has 15 residues. Between the trimmed V and J ends, which lost 2 bases and 1 base, there was a span of 11 bases. The germline V gene encodes CDR1 SEHNR and CDR2 FQNEAQ (reference sequence). Sequenced by immunoSEQ multiplex PCR; TCRdb stores in-frame clones only, minus some. The sample yields about 99,000 clones, around 94% seen once. The chain combines TRBV7-9 with TRBJ1-1; D is unclear. This receptor was identified in an adult in good health. The starting material was peripheral blood, obtained on day 0 of AZD1222 vaccination. CDR3 DNA: TGTGCCAGCAGCTTACCCTTTGGGGAGAACACTGAAGCTTTCTTT. It translates to CASSLPFGENTEAFF.